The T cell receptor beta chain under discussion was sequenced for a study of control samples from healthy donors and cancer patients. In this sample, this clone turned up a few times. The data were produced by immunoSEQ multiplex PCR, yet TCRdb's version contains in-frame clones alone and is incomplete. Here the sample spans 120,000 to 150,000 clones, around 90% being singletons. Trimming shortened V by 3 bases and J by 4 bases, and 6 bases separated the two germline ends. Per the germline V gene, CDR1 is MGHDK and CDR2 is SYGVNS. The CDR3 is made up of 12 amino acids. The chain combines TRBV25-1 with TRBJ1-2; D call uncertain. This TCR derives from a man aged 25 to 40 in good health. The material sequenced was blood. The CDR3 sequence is CASSDGVYGYTF. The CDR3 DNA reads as TGTGCCAGCAGTGACGGGGTCTATGGCTACACCTTC.